This T cell receptor beta chain derives from a study of shared clonotypes between healthy human individuals (dated by TCRdb to the early 2020s). In terms of the full investigation: The cohort included three men and a couple of women between 18 and 49 years of age. Per donor, three plates each were used for CD4 naive and CD4 memory, two for CD8 naive, and one for CD8 memory. To estimate repertoire size and how much clonotypes are shared between individuals, the study performed deep sequencing of blood TCR repertoires from about 5 healthy adults. Leukapheresis yielded between about 0.85 and 9 billion PBMCs per donor. To increase sequencing depth and limit assay-specific biases, different laboratories used diverse techniques to prepare libraries and sequence TCR repertoires. General study outcomes and caveats: Only blood was sampled, and tissue TCR repertoires likely differ from those in blood. Even with the large sequencing depth, rarefaction of the sorted-subset datasets indicated that sequencing was incomplete. Because the study included only a small number of donors, the genetic and exposure-history diversity represented was limited. Clonotypes shared by all four sorted-subset donors showed higher generation probabilities than non-shared clonotypes. Based on pairwise subsampling, the degree of clonotype sharing among donors was expected to be affected by sequencing depth. When four donors were compared, the shared fraction of clonotypes was approximately 5% for naive CD4, approximately 3.3% for naive CD8, 2% to 2.5% for memory CD4, and roughly 0.43% for memory CD8. Naive subsets generally had larger estimated clonotype richness than memory subsets.

Donors were healthy HIV-negative adults with no recently reported acute infections or vaccinations. All donors were Caucasian adults living in Nashville, Tennessee, USA. CD4+ T cells were enriched through magnetic negative selection, after which naive cells were positively selected on CD45RA and the remaining negative fraction served as the memory subset. After blood collection by leukapheresis, PBMCs were isolated using Ficoll-Histopaque density gradient centrifugation and then cryopreserved in the vapor phase of liquid nitrogen. Analytical flow cytometry was used to check the purity and quantity of each magnetically sorted T cell population. Genomic DNA was isolated from each sorted fraction and quantified by UV absorbance on a Nanodrop 2000c. Using the deep immunoSEQ assay, TCR CDR3 regions were amplified from genomic DNA by multiplex PCR. Genomic DNA extracted from each cell subset was distributed evenly over all wells of several immunoSEQ 96-well plates, and each plate served as one replicate. For sorted subsets, approximately 210 ng genomic DNA, equal to tens of thousands of T cell genomes, was loaded into each replicate PCR. The purified libraries were quantified using a Qubit 3.0 fluorometer, sized with a Bioanalyzer 2100, and then quantified again using the KAPA Library Quantification kit. Every immunoSEQ 96-well plate was sequenced on a separate single-read 150-cycle Illumina NextSeq 550 flow cell. Concerning the study's data processing: The immunoSEQ output contained only junctional sequences without quality scores, so filtering could not match that applied to full-length reads. Sequences were annotated with PyIR, a Python wrapper for IgBLAST v1.9, and V/J genes and CDR3 were assigned using IMGT germline references. Reads with weak V/J assignments (E-value above 1e-6), missing CDR3, stop codons, out-of-frame junctions, or ambiguous translated residues were removed. V3J clonotypes were defined as sequences sharing an identical inferred V gene, J gene, and CDR3 amino acid sequence. To compute the percentage overlap between repertoires, the number of shared unique clonotypes was divided by the size of the smaller repertoire. Three approaches were used to assess repertoire richness: RTK rarefaction, the Chao1 estimator, and Recon v2.1 estimates of unobserved clonotypes. Generation probabilities for all TCRbeta clonotypes obtained by the gDNA method from a handful of donors were computed using OLGA. The clones in this table, taken by TCRdb from immuneACCESS, are in-frame only. Not every clone is retained; where verified, under half of the shortfall comes from an unresolved V gene, and the cause of the rest is unknown. The V and J calls and clone size come from that table; D and trimming were worked out from the DNA. The sample profile shows about 2 million clones; around 95% of them were found once. The ten biggest clones cover approximately 0.13% of the sample.

Trimming costs V 6 bases and J 3 bases, and their ends lie 8 bases apart. The cysteine opens and the phenylalanine closes a CDR3 of 12 amino acids. CDR3 DNA is the only sequence kept; it has 36 bases, read in frame from the first base. CDR1 and CDR2 (SNHLY, FYNNEI) derive from the germline V gene. Remarks on this clone: This receptor's antigen is unknown. Base qualities were left out, and no much larger clone turns up one base away.

Sequencing was done on a sample of naive CD4+ T cells sorted from blood. What this sample's cell subset or site label stands for: CD45RA+ positively selected. This receptor was obtained from a man aged 18 to 30 in good health. The receptor chain draws on TRBV2 and TRBJ1-2; no D gene is confidently identified. CDR3 loop: CASRVGHYGYTF. The nucleotide sequence is given as TGTGCCAGCAGAGTCGGACACTATGGCTACACCTTC.